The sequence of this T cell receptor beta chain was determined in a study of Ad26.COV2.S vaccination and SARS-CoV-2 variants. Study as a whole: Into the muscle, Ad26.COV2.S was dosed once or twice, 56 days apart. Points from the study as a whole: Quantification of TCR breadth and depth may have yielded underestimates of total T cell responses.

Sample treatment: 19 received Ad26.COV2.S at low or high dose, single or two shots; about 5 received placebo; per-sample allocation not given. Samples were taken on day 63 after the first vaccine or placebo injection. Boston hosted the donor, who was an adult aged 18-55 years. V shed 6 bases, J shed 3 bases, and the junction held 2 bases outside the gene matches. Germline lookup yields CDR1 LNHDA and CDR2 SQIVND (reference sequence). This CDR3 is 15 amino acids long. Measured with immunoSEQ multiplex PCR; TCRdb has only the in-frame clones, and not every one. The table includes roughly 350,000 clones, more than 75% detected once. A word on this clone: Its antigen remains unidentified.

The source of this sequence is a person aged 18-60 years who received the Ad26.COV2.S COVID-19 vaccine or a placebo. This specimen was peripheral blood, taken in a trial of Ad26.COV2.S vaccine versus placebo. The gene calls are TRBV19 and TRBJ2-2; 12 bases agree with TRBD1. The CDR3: CASRGTGGDTGELFF. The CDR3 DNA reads TGTGCCAGTAGGGGGACAGGGGGCGACACCGGGGAGCTGTTTTTT.